This T cell receptor (beta chain) appears in the sequencing data of a study of shared clonotypes between healthy human individuals. Overall study results and limits: Only a few donors were included, so the genetic and exposure-history diversity represented was limited. Depth of sequencing was expected to influence donor clonotype sharing.

A remark on this clone: Its antigen is unidentified.

Profiled with immunoSEQ multiplex PCR; TCRdb holds only in-frame clones, not every one. This table has about 800,000 clones, roughly 96% appearing once. In germline, CDR1 is SGHAT, CDR2 FQNNGV. With 5 bases removed from V and 5 bases from J, the gap between germline ends came to 15 bases. This CDR3 region has 14 residues. Terminally differentiated effector memory CD45RA+ cells were left out of the naive CD8 fraction, which was CD45RO-negative and positively selected for CCR7. Donors had no recently reported acute infections or vaccinations and were HIV-negative. Source material: naive CD8+ T cells sorted from blood. The sequence came from a man aged 25-45 years in good health. The rearrangement joins TRBV11-2 to TRBJ1-1; maybe TRBD1 (6 bases). DNA of the CDR3: TGTGCCAGCAGCGAACAGGGAGGGCGGACTGAAGCTTTCTTT. Protein: CASSEQGGRTEAFF.